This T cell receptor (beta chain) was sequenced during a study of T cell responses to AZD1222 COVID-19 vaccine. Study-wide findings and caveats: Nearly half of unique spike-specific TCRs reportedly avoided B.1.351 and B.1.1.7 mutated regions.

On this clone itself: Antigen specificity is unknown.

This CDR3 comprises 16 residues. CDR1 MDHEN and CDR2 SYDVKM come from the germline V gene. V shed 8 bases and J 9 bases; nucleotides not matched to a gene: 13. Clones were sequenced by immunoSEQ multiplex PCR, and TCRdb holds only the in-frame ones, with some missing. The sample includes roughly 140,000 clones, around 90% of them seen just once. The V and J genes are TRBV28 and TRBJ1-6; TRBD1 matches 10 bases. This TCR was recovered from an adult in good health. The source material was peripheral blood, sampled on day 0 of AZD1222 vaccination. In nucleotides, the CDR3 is TGTGCCAGCCAACCACCCCTCGGGACAGGGGTTTCACCCCTCCACTTT. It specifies CASQPPLGTGVSPLHF.